A selection of T cell receptor beta chains follows, all from one sample in a study of PD-L1 blockade in urothelial cancer. TCRdb keeps only in-frame clones here, not all; method: immunoSEQ multiplex PCR. Of 20,000 to 25,000 clones in the sample, approximately 81% are singletons; the top ten hold around 10%. The input for sequencing was PBMCs, taken around atezolizumab (anti-PD-L1) treatment. These receptors all come from a man aged 65 to 79 with urothelial cancer. The CDR3 runs from the conserved cysteine through the conserved F or W. The order of the fields is CDR3 DNA, CDR3 protein, clone size, V gene, D gene, J gene. D genes are given only for firm matches. Size is stated for part of the rows, as once, few or many counts, or as a class when the clone is expanded.

cdr3_nt: TGTGCCAGCAGCTTAGGGACAGGACGCTGGGAGCAGTTCTTC; cdr3_aa: CASSLGTGRWEQFF; clone_size: NA; v_call: TRBV7-9; d_call: TRBD1; j_call: TRBJ2-1
cdr3_nt: TGTGCCAGCAGTCCCCCTGAACTCTACGAGCAGTACTTC; cdr3_aa: CASSPPELYEQYF; clone_size: NA; v_call: TRBV6-5; d_call: NA; j_call: TRBJ2-7
cdr3_nt: TGCGCCAGCAGCGTCCTCTCCGGGACAAACACCGGGGAGCTGTTTTTT; cdr3_aa: CASSVLSGTNTGELFF; clone_size: once; v_call: TRBV5-1; d_call: NA; j_call: TRBJ2-2
cdr3_nt: TGTGCCAGCAGAGAATGGACAGGGGCGACGGCCACTGAAGCTTTCTTT; cdr3_aa: CASREWTGATATEAFF; clone_size: NA; v_call: TRBV2; d_call: TRBD1; j_call: TRBJ1-1
cdr3_nt: TGTGCCAGCAGCCCCGGGACTAGCGGGAGTTACGAGCAGTACTTC; cdr3_aa: CASSPGTSGSYEQYF; clone_size: NA; v_call: TRBV4-2; d_call: TRBD2; j_call: TRBJ2-7
cdr3_nt: TGTGCCTGGAGAGGACAGGGGTACTACGAGCAGTACTTC; cdr3_aa: CAWRGQGYYEQYF; clone_size: medium-sized; v_call: TRBV30; d_call: TRBD1; j_call: TRBJ2-7
cdr3_nt: TGTGCCAGCAGTTTTAGTGACAGAGCTAACTATGGCTACACCTTC; cdr3_aa: CASSFSDRANYGYTF; clone_size: NA; v_call: TRBV28; d_call: NA; j_call: TRBJ1-2
cdr3_nt: TGTGCCAGCAGCCCCCGGGGGTCGAACACTGAAGCTTTCTTT; cdr3_aa: CASSPRGSNTEAFF; clone_size: NA; v_call: TRBV9; d_call: NA; j_call: TRBJ1-1
cdr3_nt: TGTGCCTGGAGTAGGGATCGCGGGGGCGTCTATGGCTACACCTTC; cdr3_aa: CAWSRDRGGVYGYTF; clone_size: NA; v_call: TRBV30; d_call: NA; j_call: TRBJ1-2
cdr3_nt: TGCGCCAGCAGTCCGCTGCCTTCGGACACCAGGAGCTCCTACGAGCAGTACTTC; cdr3_aa: CASSPLPSDTRSSYEQYF; clone_size: NA; v_call: TRBV23-1; d_call: NA; j_call: TRBJ2-7
cdr3_nt: TGCGCCAGCGTTGCGGGAGGGGTTAACACCGGGGAGCTGTTTTTT; cdr3_aa: CASVAGGVNTGELFF; clone_size: NA; v_call: TRBV10-2; d_call: TRBD2; j_call: TRBJ2-2
cdr3_nt: TGTGCCAGCAGCGAGGGTCTTAACAATGAGCAGTTCTTC; cdr3_aa: CASSEGLNNEQFF; clone_size: NA; v_call: TRBV7-2; d_call: NA; j_call: TRBJ2-1
cdr3_nt: TGTGCCAGCAGCTTTTATACAGGGGACAATGAGCAGTTCTTC; cdr3_aa: CASSFYTGDNEQFF; clone_size: NA; v_call: TRBV11-2; d_call: TRBD1; j_call: TRBJ2-1
cdr3_nt: TGTGCCAGCAGTTCCACAGGGGCCACAGATACGCAGTATTTT; cdr3_aa: CASSSTGATDTQYF; clone_size: NA; v_call: TRBV28; d_call: TRBD1; j_call: TRBJ2-3
cdr3_nt: TGTGCCAGCAACTTTTTCTCTCCCTCCGGAAACACCATATATTTT; cdr3_aa: CASNFFSPSGNTIYF; clone_size: NA; v_call: TRBV28; d_call: NA; j_call: TRBJ1-3
cdr3_nt: TGTGCTAGCAGCTCTAGCGGGGAGAACACCGGGGAGCTGTTTTTT; cdr3_aa: CASSSSGENTGELFF; clone_size: NA; v_call: TRBV7-7; d_call: TRBD2; j_call: TRBJ2-2
cdr3_nt: TGTGCCAGCAGTTACTCGATACACCAGGCCCACGAGCAGTACTTC; cdr3_aa: CASSYSIHQAHEQYF; clone_size: NA; v_call: TRBV6-5; d_call: NA; j_call: TRBJ2-7
cdr3_nt: TGTGCCAGCAGCTTGAGTAGCGGACAAGGGACCCAGTACTTC; cdr3_aa: CASSLSSGQGTQYF; clone_size: NA; v_call: TRBV11-3; d_call: NA; j_call: TRBJ2-5
cdr3_nt: TGTGCCAGCCCGCCTTCCCCGGGGAGCTACGAGCAGTACTTC; cdr3_aa: CASPPSPGSYEQYF; clone_size: NA; v_call: TRBV2; d_call: NA; j_call: TRBJ2-7
cdr3_nt: TGTGCCAGCACTTACCCCGGAGCGGGAAATACTCAGCCCCAGCATTTT; cdr3_aa: CASTYPGAGNTQPQHF; clone_size: NA; v_call: TRBV28; d_call: NA; j_call: TRBJ1-5
cdr3_nt: TGTGCCAGCTCCCCAGGGCAGGGGGTGAACACTGAAGCTTTCTTT; cdr3_aa: CASSPGQGVNTEAFF; clone_size: few; v_call: TRBV18; d_call: TRBD1; j_call: TRBJ1-1
cdr3_nt: TGTGCCAGTAGTATCGTTGGGAGTAGTTCAGATACGCAGTATTTT; cdr3_aa: CASSIVGSSSDTQYF; clone_size: few; v_call: TRBV19; d_call: NA; j_call: TRBJ2-3
cdr3_nt: TGCGCCAGCAGTGGTACAGGGGTAAGGACTGAAGCTTTCTTT; cdr3_aa: CASSGTGVRTEAFF; clone_size: NA; v_call: TRBV4-1; d_call: TRBD1; j_call: TRBJ1-1
cdr3_nt: TGTGCCAGCAGCCAGGAGGGACTAGCGGGAGGGCCGGGGGGCACAGATACGCAGTATTTT; cdr3_aa: CASSQEGLAGGPGGTDTQYF; clone_size: NA; v_call: TRBV4-2; d_call: TRBD2; j_call: TRBJ2-3
cdr3_nt: TGTGCCAGCAGTTTCCTCGACAGCTACGAGCAGTACTTC; cdr3_aa: CASSFLDSYEQYF; clone_size: NA; v_call: TRBV27; d_call: NA; j_call: TRBJ2-7
cdr3_nt: TGTGCCAGCAGCCCGGGACAGGGGCGCCCCTACGAGCAGTACTTC; cdr3_aa: CASSPGQGRPYEQYF; clone_size: NA; v_call: TRBV9; d_call: TRBD1; j_call: TRBJ2-7
cdr3_nt: TGTGCCAGCAGCTCCTTTACTGGAAACACCATATATTTT; cdr3_aa: CASSSFTGNTIYF; clone_size: NA; v_call: TRBV7-2; d_call: NA; j_call: TRBJ1-3
cdr3_nt: TGTGCCAGCAGTTTATGGGCAGGGGGGAACCAAGAGACCCAGTACTTC; cdr3_aa: CASSLWAGGNQETQYF; clone_size: few; v_call: TRBV28; d_call: NA; j_call: TRBJ2-5
cdr3_nt: TGTGCCAGCAGCCCCAGACAGGGAGTCAACTATGGCTACACCTTC; cdr3_aa: CASSPRQGVNYGYTF; clone_size: NA; v_call: TRBV5-4; d_call: TRBD1; j_call: TRBJ1-2
cdr3_nt: TGCGCCAGCAGCTTAGACACCGCTAACACTGAAGCTTTCTTT; cdr3_aa: CASSLDTANTEAFF; clone_size: NA; v_call: TRBV5-1; d_call: NA; j_call: TRBJ1-1
cdr3_nt: TGTGCCAGCAGCCCACCAGTGTTCTATGGCTACACCTTC; cdr3_aa: CASSPPVFYGYTF; clone_size: NA; v_call: TRBV9; d_call: NA; j_call: TRBJ1-2
cdr3_nt: TGTGCCAGCAGCCCATCGACCTATAGCGGAGCCCCAGATACGCAGTATTTT; cdr3_aa: CASSPSTYSGAPDTQYF; clone_size: NA; v_call: TRBV4-2; d_call: NA; j_call: TRBJ2-3
cdr3_nt: TGTGCCAGCAGCATCGGGTCCTACGAGCAGTACTTC; cdr3_aa: CASSIGSYEQYF; clone_size: NA; v_call: TRBV5-5; d_call: NA; j_call: TRBJ2-7
cdr3_nt: TGTGCCAGTAGTCGCCGCTCGGGAGGGAGATTCTACGAGCAGTACTTC; cdr3_aa: CASSRRSGGRFYEQYF; clone_size: NA; v_call: TRBV19; d_call: TRBD2; j_call: TRBJ2-7
cdr3_nt: TGTGCCAGCAGCCCCGATGTCGTGGGCCAGGGGGAGACCCAGTACTTC; cdr3_aa: CASSPDVVGQGETQYF; clone_size: NA; v_call: TRBV7-9; d_call: NA; j_call: TRBJ2-5
cdr3_nt: TGTGCCAGCAGCTTACAGGGGGTGTATGAGACCCAGTACTTC; cdr3_aa: CASSLQGVYETQYF; clone_size: NA; v_call: TRBV7-8; d_call: TRBD1; j_call: TRBJ2-5
cdr3_nt: TGTGCCAGCAGCTTACAGGGGACCAATCAGCCCCAGCATTTT; cdr3_aa: CASSLQGTNQPQHF; clone_size: NA; v_call: TRBV7-8; d_call: NA; j_call: TRBJ1-5
cdr3_nt: TGTGCCAGCAGTGAAGCGCGCAATGAGCAGTTCTTC; cdr3_aa: CASSEARNEQFF; clone_size: NA; v_call: TRBV2; d_call: NA; j_call: TRBJ2-1
cdr3_nt: TGTGCCAGCAGTAAGAAGGGAAGACTAGCGGGAGGGGAAGTGAATACGCAGTATTTT; cdr3_aa: CASSKKGRLAGGEVNTQYF; clone_size: NA; v_call: TRBV11-2; d_call: TRBD2; j_call: TRBJ2-3
cdr3_nt: TGTGCCAGCACGACTAGCGGGGGTTACAATGAGCAGTTCTTC; cdr3_aa: CASTTSGGYNEQFF; clone_size: NA; v_call: TRBV6-1; d_call: TRBD2; j_call: TRBJ2-1
cdr3_nt: TGTGCCAGTAGTATGGCTGGGGACACCCAAGGACCAGATACGCAGTATTTT; cdr3_aa: CASSMAGDTQGPDTQYF; clone_size: NA; v_call: TRBV19; d_call: NA; j_call: TRBJ2-3
cdr3_nt: TGTGCCAGCAGCTCCGGACAGGGGCGGGGGAACACCGGGGAGCTGTTTTTT; cdr3_aa: CASSSGQGRGNTGELFF; clone_size: NA; v_call: TRBV7-3; d_call: TRBD1; j_call: TRBJ2-2
cdr3_nt: TGTGCCAGCAGTGCCGTGAACACTGAAGCTTTCTTT; cdr3_aa: CASSAVNTEAFF; clone_size: NA; v_call: TRBV25-1; d_call: NA; j_call: TRBJ1-1
cdr3_nt: TGTGCCAGCATCGCGGGTAGCAATCAGCCCCAGCATTTT; cdr3_aa: CASIAGSNQPQHF; clone_size: NA; v_call: TRBV28; d_call: NA; j_call: TRBJ1-5
cdr3_nt: TGTGCCAGCAGCCCTGCGGCAGGGGGCAACACTGAAGCTTTCTTT; cdr3_aa: CASSPAAGGNTEAFF; clone_size: NA; v_call: TRBV6-5; d_call: TRBD1; j_call: TRBJ1-1
cdr3_nt: TGTGCCAGCACCGGGCAGGGGGAAACTGAAGCTTTCTTT; cdr3_aa: CASTGQGETEAFF; clone_size: NA; v_call: TRBV27; d_call: TRBD1; j_call: TRBJ1-1
cdr3_nt: TGCGCCAGCAGCCAAGACCACGCCGGGGAAACCTACGAGCAGTACTTC; cdr3_aa: CASSQDHAGETYEQYF; clone_size: few; v_call: TRBV4-1; d_call: NA; j_call: TRBJ2-7
cdr3_nt: TGTGCCTGGAGTGCCGGCCGCGGAGGGCTGCAAGAGACCCAGTACTTC; cdr3_aa: CAWSAGRGGLQETQYF; clone_size: once; v_call: TRBV30; d_call: NA; j_call: TRBJ2-5
cdr3_nt: TGTGCCAGCGCCTCCGGGTGGGCAGCCCCAGGGTACGAGCAGTACTTC; cdr3_aa: CASASGWAAPGYEQYF; clone_size: once; v_call: TRBV28; d_call: NA; j_call: TRBJ2-7
cdr3_nt: TGTGCCAGCAGGTGGACTAGCGGGGCGATTGAGACCCAGTACTTC; cdr3_aa: CASRWTSGAIETQYF; clone_size: NA; v_call: TRBV6-1; d_call: TRBD2; j_call: TRBJ2-5
cdr3_nt: TGTGGGGCAAAGGCAACCTATGGCTACACCTTC; cdr3_aa: CGAKATYGYTF; clone_size: NA; v_call: TRBV28; d_call: NA; j_call: TRBJ1-2
cdr3_nt: TGTGCCAGCAGCTCTGATTTTGGACAGGGGGAGCAGTTCTTC; cdr3_aa: CASSSDFGQGEQFF; clone_size: NA; v_call: TRBV5-6; d_call: TRBD1; j_call: TRBJ2-1
cdr3_nt: TGTGCCAGCAGCTTCGTTCACCGGGAAAAACTGTTTTTT; cdr3_aa: CASSFVHREKLFF; clone_size: NA; v_call: TRBV5-8; d_call: NA; j_call: TRBJ1-4
cdr3_nt: TGCGCCAGCAGCTTAATGCCGGGATCCTACTTCCAGCAGTACTTC; cdr3_aa: CASSLMPGSYFQQYF; clone_size: NA; v_call: TRBV5-1; d_call: NA; j_call: TRBJ2-7
cdr3_nt: TGCGCCAGCAGGCCCCTGGCGGGAACTAGCACAGATACGCAGTATTTT; cdr3_aa: CASRPLAGTSTDTQYF; clone_size: once; v_call: TRBV10-2; d_call: NA; j_call: TRBJ2-3
cdr3_nt: TGTGCCAGCTCACTGACCAGGGAAGGATCTGGAAACACCATATATTTT; cdr3_aa: CASSLTREGSGNTIYF; clone_size: NA; v_call: TRBV18; d_call: NA; j_call: TRBJ1-3
cdr3_nt: TGTGCCAGCAGTCGAGGATTGAACACCGGGGAGCTGTTTTTT; cdr3_aa: CASSRGLNTGELFF; clone_size: NA; v_call: TRBV6-5; d_call: NA; j_call: TRBJ2-2
cdr3_nt: TGTGCCAGCAGTGTAGGGGTGGAGACCCAGTACTTC; cdr3_aa: CASSVGVETQYF; clone_size: few; v_call: TRBV2; d_call: NA; j_call: TRBJ2-5
cdr3_nt: TGTGCCAGCTCACCATTCGACACAGATGACTACGAGCAGTACTTC; cdr3_aa: CASSPFDTDDYEQYF; clone_size: NA; v_call: TRBV18; d_call: NA; j_call: TRBJ2-7
cdr3_nt: TGTGCCAGCAGTGAATTGGGTTGGGAGCGCAATCAGCCCCAGCATTTT; cdr3_aa: CASSELGWERNQPQHF; clone_size: NA; v_call: TRBV2; d_call: NA; j_call: TRBJ1-5